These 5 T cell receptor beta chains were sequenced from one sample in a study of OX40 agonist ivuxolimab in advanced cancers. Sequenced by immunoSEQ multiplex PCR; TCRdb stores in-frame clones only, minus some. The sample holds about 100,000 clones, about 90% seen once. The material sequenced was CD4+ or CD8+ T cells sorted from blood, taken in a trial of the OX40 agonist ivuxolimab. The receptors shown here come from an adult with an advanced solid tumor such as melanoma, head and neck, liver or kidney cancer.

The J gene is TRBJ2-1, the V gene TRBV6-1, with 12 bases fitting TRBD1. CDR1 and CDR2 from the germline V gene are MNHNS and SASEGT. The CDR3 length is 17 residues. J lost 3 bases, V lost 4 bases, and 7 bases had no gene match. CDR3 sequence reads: CASSVSGTGGGYNEQFF. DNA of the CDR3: TGTGCCAGCAGTGTGTCTGGGACAGGGGGCGGCTACAATGAGCAGTTCTTC.

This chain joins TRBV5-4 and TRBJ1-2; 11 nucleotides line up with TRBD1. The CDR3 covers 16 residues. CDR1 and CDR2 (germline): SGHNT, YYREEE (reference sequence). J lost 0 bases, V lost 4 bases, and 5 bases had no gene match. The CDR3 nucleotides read TGTGCCAGCAGCCTGGACAGGGGGCGCGCTAACTATGGCTACACCTTC. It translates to CASSLDRGRANYGYTF.

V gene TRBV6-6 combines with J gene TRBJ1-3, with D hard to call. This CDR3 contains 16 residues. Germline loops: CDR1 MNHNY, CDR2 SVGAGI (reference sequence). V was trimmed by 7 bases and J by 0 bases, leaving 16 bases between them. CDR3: CASNTKEAISGNTIYF. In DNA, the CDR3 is TGTGCCAGCAACACCAAAGAGGCGATCTCTGGAAACACCATATATTTT.

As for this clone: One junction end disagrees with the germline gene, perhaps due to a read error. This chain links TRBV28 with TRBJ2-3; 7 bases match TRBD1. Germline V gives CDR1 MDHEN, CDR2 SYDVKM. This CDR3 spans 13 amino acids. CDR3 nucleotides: TGTGCCACCAGTACAGGGGTTACAGATACGCAGTATTTT. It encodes CATSTGVTDTQYF.

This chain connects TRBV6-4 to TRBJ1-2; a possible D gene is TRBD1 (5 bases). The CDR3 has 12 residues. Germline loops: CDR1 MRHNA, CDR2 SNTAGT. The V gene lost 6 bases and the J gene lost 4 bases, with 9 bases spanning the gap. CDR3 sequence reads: CASRGPTYGYTF. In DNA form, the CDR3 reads TGTGCCAGCAGGGGACCGACCTATGGCTACACCTTC.